This TCR beta chain came from a study of T-cell memory formation after mild COVID-19. Study at large: TCR clusters showed largely donor specificity. Study-wide points: Later expanders leaned CD4+, whereas clones that contracted between day 15 and 85 were balanced CD4/CD8. Those CD4+ clones that contracted were mainly in CM and EM (CD8+ ones in EMRA).

Many counts were recorded for this clonotype. What it recognizes is unknown. This CDR3 region has 17 residues. Trimming cost V 4 bases and J 3 bases, with 22 bases left between them. CDR1 is MNHEY, CDR2 SVGEGT, per germline. The TCR alpha and TCR beta cDNA libraries, bearing sample barcodes and UMIs, were generated by 5'RACE using constant-segment primers. TCRdb passed the 5' RACE reads through MiXCR, listing each CDR3 protein once. The sample has 35,000 to 50,000 distinct CDR3 sequences, 6.6% seen once. This chain joins TRBV6-2 or TRBV6-3 and TRBJ2-7; D gene ambiguous. The sample taken for sequencing was PBMCs or a T cell subset sorted from them (not recorded which). This sequence originates from an adult who had mild COVID-19 (a few samples of this study predate the infection). Cell type and time point are not known. Written as DNA, the CDR3 is TGTGCCAGCAGTTCCTCCCCCCGGGCCCCGCTTCTCTACGAGCAGTACTTC. Its protein is CASSSSPRAPLLYEQYF.